These T cell receptor beta chains were read from a single sample in a study of beta chain features in type 1 diabetes. The repertoire was sequenced with immunoSEQ multiplex PCR; TCRdb's copy has only in-frame clones and lacks some. The table lists fewer than 200,000 clones, about 8.1% of them singletons. Sequences were obtained from central memory CD4+ T cells from blood. The receptor source for this set is a man between 18 and 29 years old in good health. Each CDR3 is given with its conserved first and last residue. Each record gives: J gene, V gene, D gene, clone size, CDR3 protein, CDR3 DNA. The D gene is left open where the match is weak. Rows give clone size only sometimes, using once, few, many, or a class for an expanded clone.

TRBJ2-7	TRBV7-2	.	few	CASSLDSGQYYEQYF	TGTGCCAGCAGCTTAGATTCTGGACAGTACTACGAGCAGTACTTC
TRBJ2-1	TRBV9	TRBD2	few	CASSENILAGGKNEQFF	TGTGCCAGCAGCGAAAACATCCTAGCGGGAGGGAAGAATGAGCAGTTCTTC
TRBJ1-2	TRBV7-8	TRBD1	.	CASSLETGGGYTF	TGTGCCAGCAGCTTAGAAACAGGGGGCGGCTACACCTTC
TRBJ2-3	TRBV29-1	.	few	CSVVDTLTDTQYF	TGCAGCGTTGTTGACACCTTAACAGATACGCAGTATTTT
TRBJ1-2	TRBV4-1	.	.	CASSQDFRVLGYTF	TGCGCCAGCAGCCAAGATTTTCGGGTTTTAGGCTACACCTTC
TRBJ2-3	TRBV13	TRBD2	.	CASSLVPSGGIWGTDTQYF	TGTGCCAGCAGCTTAGTGCCCAGCGGGGGGATCTGGGGCACAGATACGCAGTATTTT
TRBJ2-7	TRBV7-2	TRBD1	.	CASSLGGGISWYEQYF	TGTGCCAGCAGCTTAGGAGGGGGCATTTCCTGGTACGAGCAGTACTTC
TRBJ2-7	TRBV7-8	TRBD1	.	CASSWTGQNYEQYF	TGTGCCAGCAGCTGGACAGGGCAGAACTACGAGCAGTACTTC
TRBJ2-5	TRBV7-3	.	few	CASSLRPGEEETQYF	TGTGCCAGCAGCTTAAGACCGGGGGAGGAAGAGACCCAGTACTTC
TRBJ2-1	TRBV5-4	.	.	CASSPSRNEQFF	TGTGCCAGCAGCCCCTCTAGGAATGAGCAGTTCTTC
TRBJ1-2	TRBV5-1	.	few	CASSLTGRNNYGYTF	TGCGCCAGCAGCTTGACAGGACGGAACAACTATGGCTACACCTTC
TRBJ2-1	TRBV25-1	TRBD1	few	CASSDRPGGNEQFF	TGTGCCAGCAGTGACCGTCCAGGGGGTAATGAGCAGTTCTTC
TRBJ1-1	TRBV5-4	.	.	CASSSPGQYTEAFF	TGTGCCAGCAGCTCACCCGGACAGTACACTGAAGCTTTCTTT
TRBJ1-1	TRBV6-1	TRBD1	few	CASTRDRFTEAFF	TGTGCCAGCACGCGGGACAGATTTACTGAAGCTTTCTTT
TRBJ2-7	TRBV7-2	.	few	CASSLGGLGGSEQYF	TGTGCCAGCAGCTTAGGGGGACTAGGGGGCTCCGAGCAGTACTTC
TRBJ2-6	TRBV5-1	.	many	CASSLDAGGSGANVLTF	TGCGCCAGCAGCTTGGATGCTGGAGGCTCTGGGGCCAACGTCCTGACTTTC
TRBJ1-1	TRBV29-1	.	many	CSVYRGGNTEAFF	TGCAGCGTTTATCGGGGGGGGAACACTGAAGCTTTCTTT
TRBJ2-3	TRBV9	.	few	CASSVRTGTDTQYF	TGTGCCAGCAGCGTTCGGACAGGCACAGATACGCAGTATTTT
TRBJ1-1	TRBV7-3	.	once	CASSTQGNTEAFF	TGTGCCAGCAGCACACAGGGAAACACTGAAGCTTTCTTT